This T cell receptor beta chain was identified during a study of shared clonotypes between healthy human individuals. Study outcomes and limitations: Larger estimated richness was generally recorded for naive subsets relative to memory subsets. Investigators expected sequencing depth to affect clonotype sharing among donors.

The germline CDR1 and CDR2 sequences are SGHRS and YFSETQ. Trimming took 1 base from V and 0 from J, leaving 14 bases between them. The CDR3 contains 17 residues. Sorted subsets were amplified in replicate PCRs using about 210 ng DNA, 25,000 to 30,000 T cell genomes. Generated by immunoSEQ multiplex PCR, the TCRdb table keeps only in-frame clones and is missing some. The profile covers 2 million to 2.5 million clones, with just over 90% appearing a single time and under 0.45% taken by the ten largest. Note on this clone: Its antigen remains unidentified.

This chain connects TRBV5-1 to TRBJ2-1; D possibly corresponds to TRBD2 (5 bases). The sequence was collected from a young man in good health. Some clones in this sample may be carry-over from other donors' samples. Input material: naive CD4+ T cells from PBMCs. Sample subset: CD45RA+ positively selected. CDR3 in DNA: TGCGCCAGCAGCTTGTTCGAGAGCGGAAGCTCCTACAATGAGCAGTTCTTC. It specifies CASSLFESGSSYNEQFF.